This TCR beta chain was retrieved from a study of control samples from healthy donors and cancer patients. This CDR3 is 17 amino acids long. Unmatched junction bases numbered 1, after V lost 0 bases and J lost 0 bases. Per the germline V gene, CDR1 is SGHTA and CDR2 is FQGNSA. Note on this clone: At the DNA level, this CDR3 is encoded by other sequences in the same sample as well.

Using immunoSEQ multiplex PCR, the repertoire was profiled, and TCRdb retains in-frame clones only, with some absent. The sample lists about 150,000 clones, about nine tenths occurring once. This receptor was identified in a man aged 30 to 45 in good health. Sequences were obtained from blood. This chain joins TRBV7-2 and TRBJ2-3, with TRBD2 identical over 12 bases. CDR3 sequence reads: CASSLAGTSGSTDTQYF. In nucleotides, the CDR3 is TGTGCCAGCAGCTTAGCTGGGACTAGCGGGAGCACAGATACGCAGTATTTT.